This T cell receptor beta chain originates from a study of human T cells and chemical hapten exposure. The overall study: Donors were sensitized with 2% DPC on the upper inner arm.

Study findings and constraints: In comparison with controls, expanded TCRs gave rise to a significantly larger number of large CDR3 similarity clusters. The number of TCRs over 1 in 1000 frequency stayed unchanged after DPC.

On this clonotype: The antigen is undetermined.

In TCRdb, the RACE reads were re-called with MiXCR into one record per CDR3 protein. The sample has around 360,000 distinct CDR3 sequences; about 6.3% are singletons. Time point meaning: patch test 2, 6 weeks after DPC sensitization. As to treatment: therapeutic diphenylcyclopropenone sensitization with weekly scalp DPC. The origin of this receptor is a woman younger than 35 with alopecia areata. Some clones in this sample may be carry-over from other donors' samples. The source was whole blood, collected in connection with sensitization to the hapten diphenylcyclopropenone (DPC).

The CDR3 coding sequence is TGTGCCAGCAGTTACGGAGGGACAGGGAGAACCGGGGAGCTGTTTTTT. This encodes CASSYGGTGRTGELFF. The J gene is TRBJ2-2, the V gene TRBV6-2 or TRBV6-3; 9 nucleotides agree with TRBD1. Germline V gene data show CDR1 as MNHEY and CDR2 as SVGEGT. The CDR3 sequence is 16 residues long. Germline trimming cut 2 bases from V and 5 bases from J; bases unmatched to any gene: 6.